The 21 T cell receptor beta chains given below trace back to one sample, sequenced in a study of cytomegalovirus exposure and HLA in healthy donors. Clones were read by immunoSEQ multiplex PCR, and TCRdb kept only the in-frame ones, dropping some. The data contain 250,000 to 350,000 clones, more than 75% of them seen just once; the ten biggest clones take up over 0.7%. Specimen: PBMCs. These receptors were taken from a woman aged 18-29 years in good health and CMV-seronegative.

For the CDR3, the DNA is TGTGCCAGCCTCACGGGGGGCTATCGGGATCAGCCCCAGCATTTT. As protein: CASLTGGYRDQPQHF. The chain is built from TRBV28 and TRBJ1-5; D perhaps matches TRBD1 (6 bases). Germline V lookup: CDR1 MDHEN, CDR2 SYDVKM. The CDR3 covers 15 residues. Trimming shortened V by 8 bases and J by 5 bases, and 19 bases separated the two germline ends.

This clone was counted only a few times. The chain employs TRBV6-1 and TRBJ1-3; 7 bases are shared with TRBD1. V lost 5 bases to trimming and J lost 4 bases; unmatched junction nucleotides: 5. This CDR3 contains 14 residues. Germline lookup yields CDR1 MNHNS and CDR2 SASEGT. The CDR3 DNA follows: TGTGCCAGCAGTAACGACAGGGCAGGAAACACCATATATTTT. Its translation is CASSNDRAGNTIYF.

The J gene is TRBJ2-7, the V gene TRBV4-3, with TRBD2 identical over 9 bases. Losses at the gene ends were 0 bases for V and 3 bases for J; bases not matched to a gene: 9. This CDR3 contains 17 residues. CDR1 is LGHNA and CDR2 is YSLEER in the germline V gene. In DNA form, the CDR3 reads TGCGCCAGCAGCCAAGATGATCCCCAGCGGGGGGACTACGAGCAGTACTTC. Its translation: CASSQDDPQRGDYEQYF.

J is TRBJ2-5 and V is TRBV5-4, with TRBD1 identical over 9 bases. In germline, CDR1 is SGHNT, CDR2 YYREEE (reference sequence). CDR3 size: 14 residues. Trimming cost V 2 bases and J 3 bases; bases outside gene matches: 2. This CDR3 reads CASSLTGGEETQYF. The CDR3 nucleotides read TGTGCCAGCAGCTTAACAGGGGGCGAAGAGACCCAGTACTTC. The full variable domain, with the rest looked up from reference TRBV5-4 and TRBJ2-5, is ETGVTQSPTHLIKTRGQQVTLRCSSQSGHNTVSWYQQALGQGPQFIFQYYREEENGRGNFPPRFSGLQFPNYSSELNVNALELDDSALYLCASSLTGGEETQYFGPGTRLLVL.

The chain recombines TRBV19 with TRBJ1-1; D not resolved. Germline V lookup: CDR1 LNHDA, CDR2 SQIVND (reference sequence). The length of the CDR3 is 16 residues. The germline V and J ends were trimmed by 3 bases and 1 base, with 15 bases remaining between them. The CDR3 DNA reads as TGTGCCAGTAGTATCATTCCGGGTTCCAGGAACACTGAAGCTTTCTTT. This codes for CASSIIPGSRNTEAFF.

This clone appeared once. The chain joins TRBV25-1 to TRBJ2-7; weak D call: TRBD1 (5 bases). The V end was cut by 5 bases, the J end by 3 bases, with 23 bases between. This CDR3 comprises 17 residues. Looked up from germline, CDR1 is MGHDK and CDR2 is SYGVNS. The CDR3 spells CASSPSLDSTVVYEQYF. The CDR3 coding sequence is TGTGCCAGCAGTCCTTCCCTCGACAGTACAGTTGTCTACGAGCAGTACTTC.

CDR3 in DNA: TGCGCCAGCAGCTTGAAAGCGGGACTAGTCCCCTACGAGCAGTACTTC. Residues: CASSLKAGLVPYEQYF. The chain joins TRBV5-1 to TRBJ2-7; 8 nucleotides align to TRBD2. J gave up 2 bases and V 1 base, and 8 bases lay outside the gene matches. The CDR3 length is 16 residues. CDR1 and CDR2 (germline): SGHRS, YFSETQ.

V usage is TRBV5-1 and J usage is TRBJ2-5, with D possibly being TRBD2 (5 bases). This CDR3 spans 14 amino acids. V shed 2 bases and J shed 1 base, with 9 bases lying between them. CDR1 and CDR2 (germline): SGHRS, YFSETQ. The DNA of the CDR3 is TGCGCCAGCAGCTTAGCGGACCCCCAAGAGACCCAGTACTTC. Its protein product is CASSLADPQETQYF. Looking up the rest from reference TRBV5-1 and TRBJ2-5 gives the full variable domain: KAGVTQTPRYLIKTRGQQVTLSCSPISGHRSVSWYQQTPGQGLQFLFEYFSETQRNKGNFPGRFSGRQFSNSRSEMNVSTLELGDSALYLCASSLADPQETQYFGPGTRLLVL.

CDR3 DNA: TGTGCCAGCAGCTTAGCGGGAGGACGAAATGAGCAGTTCTTC. It codes for CASSLAGGRNEQFF. The J gene is TRBJ2-1, the V gene TRBV11-2, with 7 bases identical to TRBD2. The CDR3 has 14 residues. J lost 7 bases, V lost 1 base, and 4 bases had no gene match. The germline gives CDR1 SGHAT, CDR2 FQNNGV. The variable domain in full, with the rest retrieved from reference TRBV11-2 and TRBJ2-1, is EAGVAQSPRYKIIEKRQSVAFWCNPISGHATLYWYQQILGQGPKLLIQFQNNGVVDDSQLPKDRFSAERLKGVDSTLKIQPAKLEDSAVYLCASSLAGGRNEQFFGPGTRLTVL.

J is TRBJ2-3 and V is TRBV5-1; the match to TRBD2 covers 8 bases. With V trimmed by 1 base and J by 4 bases, 2 bases remained unmatched. Germline CDR1 reads SGHRS; CDR2 reads YFSETQ. This CDR3 has 14 amino acids. CDR3 coding DNA: TGCGCCAGCAGCTTGACGGGAGGGGCAGATACGCAGTATTTT. Its protein is CASSLTGGADTQYF.

The genes are TRBV29-1 and TRBJ1-3; D gene unclear. CDR1 is SQVTM, CDR2 ANQGSEA, per germline. V was cut by 7 bases and J by 3 bases, with 13 bases left in between. The CDR3 extends over 13 amino acids. CDR3 in amino acids: CSGTLGSGNTIYF. The CDR3 DNA follows: TGCAGCGGAACCTTGGGCAGTGGAAACACCATATATTTT.

This clone was seen just once. This rearrangement joins TRBV29-1 to TRBJ2-5, with 10 bases fitting TRBD2. There are 12 residues in the CDR3. J was trimmed by 11 bases and V by 7 bases; bases with no gene match: 10. Germline V gene data show CDR1 as SQVTM and CDR2 as ANQGSEA. CDR3 nucleotide sequence: TGCAGCGCCGCGGGACTAGCGAGCCAACAGTACTTC. Translated: CSAAGLASQQYF.

The rearrangement uses TRBV5-1 and TRBJ2-1, with a possible D match to TRBD1 (6 bases). The CDR3 loop spans 18 amino acids. V gave up 4 bases and J gave up 2 bases, with 22 bases separating them. Germline CDR1 is SGHRS and CDR2 is YFSETQ. The chain's CDR3 is CASSRWDTLSPTYNEQFF. In DNA, the CDR3 is TGCGCCAGCAGCCGATGGGACACCCTCTCCCCAACCTACAATGAGCAGTTCTTC.

This clone was seen more than once but under ten times. The chain employs TRBV11-2 and TRBJ2-1, with 11 positions matching TRBD2. The V segment lost 4 bases and the J segment 4 bases; nucleotides outside the gene matches: 3. This CDR3 has 15 residues. Germline CDR1 is SGHAT and CDR2 is FQNNGV. CDR3 nucleotides: TGTGCCAGCAGCTCCGGGACTAGCGGTTACAATGAGCAGTTCTTC. Translating gives CASSSGTSGYNEQFF.

The genes are TRBV6-5 and TRBJ1-1, with 7 bases identical to TRBD1. Trimming cost V 5 bases and J 0 bases; bases outside gene matches: 6. This CDR3 spans 15 amino acids. Germline CDR1 reads MNHEY; CDR2 reads SVGAGI. The CDR3 sequence: CASSQGQIMNTEAFF. CDR3 sequence (DNA): TGTGCCAGCAGTCAGGGACAGATAATGAACACTGAAGCTTTCTTT.

This chain uses TRBV6-4 with TRBJ2-1; tentatively, D is TRBD2 (5 bases). V gave up 3 bases and J gave up 5 bases, with 11 bases separating them. The germline gives CDR1 MRHNA, CDR2 SNTAGT. The length of the CDR3 is 14 residues. The CDR3 loop is CASSESSGNNEQFF. CDR3 nucleotide sequence: TGTGCCAGCAGTGAATCGAGCGGCAACAATGAGCAGTTCTTC.

In its sample, this clone was seen a few times. The CDR3 DNA is TGTGCCATCGGCCGGACCTCAGTGGAGGACGAGCAGTACTTC. Translated: CAIGRTSVEDEQYF. This rearrangement joins TRBV10-3 to TRBJ2-7; a possible D gene is TRBD2 (5 bases). V lost 8 bases and J 5 bases, leaving 19 bases between the germline ends. CDR1 and CDR2 from the germline V gene are ENHRY and SYGVKD. The CDR3 has 14 amino acids.

The V gene is TRBV11-2, the J gene TRBJ2-2; 12 positions agree with TRBD2. The CDR3 runs 15 residues. Unmatched junction bases numbered 5, after V lost 6 bases and J lost 6 bases. CDR1 and CDR2 from the germline V gene are SGHAT and FQNNGV. CDR3 nucleotide sequence: TGTGCCAGCAGTAGACTAGCGGGGGTCCCCGGGGAGCTGTTTTTT. Its translation: CASSRLAGVPGELFF. The variable domain in full, with the rest retrieved from reference TRBV11-2 and TRBJ2-2, is EAGVAQSPRYKIIEKRQSVAFWCNPISGHATLYWYQQILGQGPKLLIQFQNNGVVDDSQLPKDRFSAERLKGVDSTLKIQPAKLEDSAVYLCASSRLAGVPGELFFGEGSRLTVL.

J is TRBJ1-1 and V is TRBV6-1; perhaps TRBD1 as D (6 bases). Trimming took off 5 bases at V and 1 base at J, with 14 bases between the two ends. Germline CDR1 reads MNHNS; CDR2 reads SASEGT. The CDR3 is 15 residues long. CDR3 loop: CASSHSTGKNTEAFF. CDR3 nucleotide sequence: TGTGCCAGCAGTCATTCGACAGGCAAGAACACTGAAGCTTTCTTT.

The rearrangement uses TRBV11-3 and TRBJ2-6; D may be TRBD1 (6 bases). This CDR3 is built from 14 residues. The V and J ends lost 7 bases and 4 bases respectively, with 11 bases between them. CDR1 and CDR2 from the germline V gene are SGHNT and YENEEA. CDR3 in DNA: TGTGCCAGCAACCCTAGGGGGGGGGCCAACGTCCTGACTTTC. It translates to CASNPRGGANVLTF.

This clone was seen a single time. The chain joins TRBV5-1 to TRBJ2-7, with D hard to call. This CDR3 has 15 residues. Trimming removed 0 bases at V and 0 bases at J, with 10 bases between. CDR1 and CDR2 (germline): SGHRS, YFSETQ. CDR3 coding DNA: TGCGCCAGCAGCTTGGTTGCGGCGCCCTCCTACGAGCAGTACTTC. This gives the protein CASSLVAAPSYEQYF.